A selection of T cell receptor beta chains follows, all from one sample in a study of T cell responses to AZD1222 COVID-19 vaccine. Produced via immunoSEQ multiplex PCR; TCRdb's table is partial and in-frame only. The sample contains 150,000 to 170,000 clones, more than 75% of which appear only once. Sample: peripheral blood, taken on day 0 of AZD1222 vaccination. These receptors were taken from an adult in good health. Both conserved end residues are part of each CDR3. D genes are given only for firm matches.

J gene: TRBJ2-1; V gene: TRBV5-1; D gene: TRBD1; CDR3 DNA: TGCGCCAGCATTGGGACAGGGGGCAATGAGCAGTTCTTC; CDR3 protein: CASIGTGGNEQFF
J gene: TRBJ2-7; V gene: TRBV7-2; D gene: TRBD1; CDR3 DNA: TGTGCCAGCAGCTGGACAGGGGGCGCGGGGGAGCAGTACTTC; CDR3 protein: CASSWTGGAGEQYF
J gene: TRBJ1-5; V gene: TRBV6-2/TRBV6-3; D gene: TRBD1; CDR3 DNA: TGTGCCAGCAGTTTGGGACAGCCGAATCAGCCCCAGCATTTT; CDR3 protein: CASSLGQPNQPQHF
J gene: TRBJ1-2; V gene: TRBV5-6; D gene: -; CDR3 DNA: TGTGCCACCTCAGCGGGGGGCCACTATGGCTACACCTTC; CDR3 protein: CATSAGGHYGYTF
J gene: TRBJ2-4; V gene: TRBV3-1/TRBV3-2; D gene: -; CDR3 DNA: TGTGCCAGCAGCCATAGTCAGGAAAACATTCAGTACTTC; CDR3 protein: CASSHSQENIQYF
J gene: TRBJ2-1; V gene: TRBV6-1; D gene: -; CDR3 DNA: TGTGCCAGCAGTGAAATAATGGCCTCTGGGTCCTACAATGAGCAGTTCTTC; CDR3 protein: CASSEIMASGSYNEQFF
J gene: TRBJ1-1; V gene: TRBV24-1; D gene: -; CDR3 DNA: TGTGCCACCAGTGAACCAGAAAGCACTGAAGCTTTCTTT; CDR3 protein: CATSEPESTEAFF
J gene: TRBJ2-7; V gene: TRBV5-1; D gene: -; CDR3 DNA: TGCGCCAGCAGCTTGCAGGGGGGGGACCTATGGGAGCAGTACTTC; CDR3 protein: CASSLQGGDLWEQYF
J gene: TRBJ1-2; V gene: TRBV29-1; D gene: -; CDR3 DNA: TGCAGCGTTGGTGTTAACTATGGCTACACCTTC; CDR3 protein: CSVGVNYGYTF
J gene: TRBJ1-2; V gene: TRBV29-1; D gene: -; CDR3 DNA: TGCAGCGTCGCGACAGTTGTTAACTATGGCTACACCTTC; CDR3 protein: CSVATVVNYGYTF
J gene: TRBJ1-2; V gene: TRBV27; D gene: -; CDR3 DNA: TGTGCCAGCAGTTCAGCCAGGGGTAATGTCTATGGCTACACCTTC; CDR3 protein: CASSSARGNVYGYTF
J gene: TRBJ2-1; V gene: TRBV11-2; D gene: -; CDR3 DNA: TGTGCCAGCAGCTACAGGGCCCCCAATGAGCAGTTCTTC; CDR3 protein: CASSYRAPNEQFF
J gene: TRBJ1-5; V gene: TRBV28; D gene: -; CDR3 DNA: TGTGCCACAGGTTATCGGGGTAGCAATCAGCCCCAGCATTTT; CDR3 protein: CATGYRGSNQPQHF
J gene: TRBJ2-3; V gene: TRBV7-2; D gene: TRBD2; CDR3 DNA: TGTGCCAGCAGCTTTCCCGTAGCGGGGGCCCAACTCGGCACAGATACGCAGTATTTT; CDR3 protein: CASSFPVAGAQLGTDTQYF
J gene: TRBJ1-6; V gene: TRBV10-2; D gene: TRBD1; CDR3 DNA: TGCGCCAGCAGGGCCCGGGACAGGGACAATTCACCCCTCCACTTT; CDR3 protein: CASRARDRDNSPLHF
J gene: TRBJ2-3; V gene: TRBV7-2; D gene: TRBD2; CDR3 DNA: TGTGCCAGCAGCGAACTCGGGACTAGCGGGGGGATGACGGATACGCAGTATTTT; CDR3 protein: CASSELGTSGGMTDTQYF
J gene: TRBJ2-2; V gene: TRBV5-1; D gene: TRBD1; CDR3 DNA: TGCGCCAGCAGGCATGGGACAGGGGGTACCGGGGAGCTGTTTTTT; CDR3 protein: CASRHGTGGTGELFF
J gene: TRBJ1-2; V gene: TRBV3-1/TRBV3-2; D gene: -; CDR3 DNA: TGTGCCAGCAGCCAAGCGGGGGGGCCGGCTGGCTACACCTTC; CDR3 protein: CASSQAGGPAGYTF
J gene: TRBJ2-5; V gene: TRBV19; D gene: -; CDR3 DNA: TGTGCCAGTAGTCCCGGGACGTACCAAGAGACCCAGTACTTC; CDR3 protein: CASSPGTYQETQYF
J gene: TRBJ1-1; V gene: TRBV6-2/TRBV6-3; D gene: TRBD1; CDR3 DNA: TGTGCCAGCAGCCGACGGGACAGCCCCCGCCACTTT; CDR3 protein: CASSRRDSPRHF
J gene: TRBJ1-1; V gene: TRBV27; D gene: -; CDR3 DNA: TGTGCCAGCCACCAAGAGGGGGGAAACACTGAAGCTTTCTTT; CDR3 protein: CASHQEGGNTEAFF
J gene: TRBJ1-2; V gene: TRBV5-1; D gene: -; CDR3 DNA: TGCGCCAGCAGCTTTCCTTTGACTAACTATGGCTACACCTTC; CDR3 protein: CASSFPLTNYGYTF
J gene: TRBJ2-1; V gene: TRBV9; D gene: -; CDR3 DNA: TGTGCCAGCAGCCCTTGGGTTGCCTACAATGAGCAGTTCTTC; CDR3 protein: CASSPWVAYNEQFF
J gene: TRBJ1-6; V gene: TRBV7-2; D gene: -; CDR3 DNA: TGTGCCAGCAGCTTAGCTGCAACACTCGGACCCCTCCACTTT; CDR3 protein: CASSLAATLGPLHF
J gene: TRBJ1-1; V gene: TRBV2; D gene: -; CDR3 DNA: TGTGCCAGCAGCCCCGCGGACCCACGCGACACTGAAGCTTTCTTT; CDR3 protein: CASSPADPRDTEAFF